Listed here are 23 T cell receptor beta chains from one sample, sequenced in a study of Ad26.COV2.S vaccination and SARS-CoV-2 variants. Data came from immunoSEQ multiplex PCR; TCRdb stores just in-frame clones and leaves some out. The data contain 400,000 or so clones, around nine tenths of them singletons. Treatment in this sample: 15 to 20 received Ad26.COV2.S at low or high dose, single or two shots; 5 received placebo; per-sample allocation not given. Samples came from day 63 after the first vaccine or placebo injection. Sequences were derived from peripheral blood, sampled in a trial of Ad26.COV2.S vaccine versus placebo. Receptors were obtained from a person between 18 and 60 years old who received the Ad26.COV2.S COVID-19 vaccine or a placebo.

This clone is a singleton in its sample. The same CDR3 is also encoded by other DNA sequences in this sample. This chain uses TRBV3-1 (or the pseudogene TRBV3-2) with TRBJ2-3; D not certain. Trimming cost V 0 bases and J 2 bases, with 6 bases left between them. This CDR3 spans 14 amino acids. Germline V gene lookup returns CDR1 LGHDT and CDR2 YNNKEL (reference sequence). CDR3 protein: CASSQDVSTDTQYF. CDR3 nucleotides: TGTGCCAGCAGCCAAGATGTGTCCACAGATACGCAGTATTTT.

For the CDR3, the DNA is TGTGCCAGCAGTGAATTGTTGGGGCGTGATCAGCCCCAGCATTTT. This gives the protein CASSELLGRDQPQHF. The V and J genes are TRBV6-1 and TRBJ1-5; the D gene is possibly TRBD1 (5 bases). Between the trimmed V and J ends, which lost 2 bases and 5 bases, there was a span of 13 bases. CDR3 length equals 15 residues. CDR1 and CDR2 from the germline V gene are MNHNS and SASEGT.

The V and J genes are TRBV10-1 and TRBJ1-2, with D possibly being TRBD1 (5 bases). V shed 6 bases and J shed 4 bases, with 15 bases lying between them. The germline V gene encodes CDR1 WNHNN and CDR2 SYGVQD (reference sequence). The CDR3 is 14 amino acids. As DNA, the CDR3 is TGCGCCAGCAGCCCTATCGGACAAACCTATGGCTACACCTTC. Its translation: CASSPIGQTYGYTF.

CDR3 in amino acids: CASSSSKFDNYGYTF. The CDR3 DNA sequence: TGTGCCAGCAGCTCCTCTAAGTTCGATAACTATGGCTACACCTTC. The genes are TRBV11-2 and TRBJ1-2; D is uncertain. The CDR3 is 15 residues long. CDR1 and CDR2 from the germline V gene are SGHAT and FQNNGV. V dropped 4 bases and J dropped 1 base, with 13 bases sitting between them.

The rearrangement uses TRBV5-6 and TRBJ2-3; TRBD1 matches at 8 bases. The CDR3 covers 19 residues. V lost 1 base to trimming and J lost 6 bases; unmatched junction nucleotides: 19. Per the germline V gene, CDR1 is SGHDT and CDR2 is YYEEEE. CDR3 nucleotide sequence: TGTGCCAGCAGCTTGCGGTGGGACAGGCCCTTCCAATTGACGGATACGCAGTATTTT. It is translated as CASSLRWDRPFQLTDTQYF.

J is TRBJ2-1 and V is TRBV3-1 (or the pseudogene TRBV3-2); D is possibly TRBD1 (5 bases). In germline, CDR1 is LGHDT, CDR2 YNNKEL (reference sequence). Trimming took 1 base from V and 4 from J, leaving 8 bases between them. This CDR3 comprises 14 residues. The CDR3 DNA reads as TGTGCCAGCAGCCAAGCAGACAGTTACAATGAGCAGTTCTTC. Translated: CASSQADSYNEQFF.

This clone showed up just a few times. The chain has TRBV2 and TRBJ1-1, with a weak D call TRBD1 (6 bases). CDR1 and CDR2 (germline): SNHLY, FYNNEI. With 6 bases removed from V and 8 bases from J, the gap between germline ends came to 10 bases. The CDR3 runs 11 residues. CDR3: CASRTGPEAFF. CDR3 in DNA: TGTGCCAGCAGGACAGGACCCGAAGCTTTCTTT.

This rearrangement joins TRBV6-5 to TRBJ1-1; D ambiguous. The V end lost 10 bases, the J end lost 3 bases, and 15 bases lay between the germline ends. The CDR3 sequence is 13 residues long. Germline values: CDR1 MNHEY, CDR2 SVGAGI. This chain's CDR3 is CATSVYMDTEAFF. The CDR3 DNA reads TGTGCCACCTCGGTCTACATGGACACTGAAGCTTTCTTT.

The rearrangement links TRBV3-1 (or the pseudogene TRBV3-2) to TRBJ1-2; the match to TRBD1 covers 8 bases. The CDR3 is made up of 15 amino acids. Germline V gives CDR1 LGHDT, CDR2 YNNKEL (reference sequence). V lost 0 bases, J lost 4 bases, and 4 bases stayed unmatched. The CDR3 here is CASSQDDRGGYGYTF. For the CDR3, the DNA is TGTGCCAGCAGCCAAGATGACAGGGGAGGCTATGGCTACACCTTC.

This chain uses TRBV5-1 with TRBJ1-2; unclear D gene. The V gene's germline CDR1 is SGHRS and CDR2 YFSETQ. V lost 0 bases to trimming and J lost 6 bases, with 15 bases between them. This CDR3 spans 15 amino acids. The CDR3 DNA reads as TGCGCCAGCAGCTTGGTGGAGGGAGGGAGTGATGGCTACACCTTC. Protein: CASSLVEGGSDGYTF.

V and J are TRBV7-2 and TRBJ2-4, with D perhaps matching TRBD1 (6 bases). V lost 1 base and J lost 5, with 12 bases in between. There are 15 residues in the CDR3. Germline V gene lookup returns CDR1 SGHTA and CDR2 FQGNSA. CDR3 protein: CASSLGGLVENIQYF. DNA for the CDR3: TGTGCCAGCAGCTTAGGGGGGCTGGTGGAAAACATTCAGTACTTC.

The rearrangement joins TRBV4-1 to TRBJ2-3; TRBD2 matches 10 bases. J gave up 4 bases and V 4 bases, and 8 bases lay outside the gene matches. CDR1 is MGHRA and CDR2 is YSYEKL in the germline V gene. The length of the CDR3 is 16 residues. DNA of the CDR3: TGCGCCAGCAGCCCGAGGAGCGGGGGGGCCCCAGATACGCAGTATTTT. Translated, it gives CASSPRSGGAPDTQYF.

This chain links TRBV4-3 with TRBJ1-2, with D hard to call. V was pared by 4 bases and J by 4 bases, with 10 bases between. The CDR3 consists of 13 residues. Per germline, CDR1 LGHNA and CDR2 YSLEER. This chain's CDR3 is CASSPGFGYGYTF. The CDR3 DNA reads TGCGCCAGCAGCCCGGGGTTCGGCTATGGCTACACCTTC.

CDR3 protein: CASSPPPNYNEQFF. CDR3 sequence (DNA): TGTGCCAGCTCCCCCCCGCCTAATTACAATGAGCAGTTCTTC. The chain couples TRBV7-9 to TRBJ2-1, with unresolved D. V lost 8 bases to trimming and J lost 4 bases, with 15 bases between them. The CDR3 has 14 amino acids. Per the germline V gene, CDR1 is SEHNR and CDR2 is FQNEAQ (reference sequence).

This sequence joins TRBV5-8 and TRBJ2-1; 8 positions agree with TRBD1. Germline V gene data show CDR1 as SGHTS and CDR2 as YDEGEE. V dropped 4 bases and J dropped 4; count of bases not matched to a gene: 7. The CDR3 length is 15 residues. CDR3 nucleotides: TGTGCCAGCAGCACCCTCAGGGGGCGGTACAATGAGCAGTTCTTC. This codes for CASSTLRGRYNEQFF.

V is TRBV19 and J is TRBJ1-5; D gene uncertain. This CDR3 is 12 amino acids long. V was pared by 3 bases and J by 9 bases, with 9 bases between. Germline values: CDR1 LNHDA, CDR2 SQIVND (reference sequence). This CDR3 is CASSIGDRPQHF. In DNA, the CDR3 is TGTGCCAGTAGTATCGGGGATCGGCCCCAGCATTTT.

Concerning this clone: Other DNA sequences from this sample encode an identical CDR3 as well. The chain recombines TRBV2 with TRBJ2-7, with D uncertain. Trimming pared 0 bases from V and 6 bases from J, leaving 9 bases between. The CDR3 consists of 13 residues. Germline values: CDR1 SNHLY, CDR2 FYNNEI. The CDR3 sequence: CASSEAGGREQYF. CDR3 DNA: TGTGCCAGCAGTGAAGCAGGTGGGCGCGAGCAGTACTTC.

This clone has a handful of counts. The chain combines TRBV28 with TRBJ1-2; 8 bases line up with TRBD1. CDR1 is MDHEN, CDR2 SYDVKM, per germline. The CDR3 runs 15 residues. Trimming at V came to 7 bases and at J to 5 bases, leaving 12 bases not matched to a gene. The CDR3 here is CASIPGRTGIYGYTF. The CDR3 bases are TGTGCCAGCATTCCAGGGAGGACAGGGATTTATGGCTACACCTTC.

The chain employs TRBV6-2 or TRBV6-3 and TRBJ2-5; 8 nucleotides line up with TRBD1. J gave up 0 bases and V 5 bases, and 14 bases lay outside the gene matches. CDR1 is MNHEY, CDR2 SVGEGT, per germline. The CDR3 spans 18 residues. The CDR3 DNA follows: TGTGCCAGCAGTATAGGACAGGGAAGTTTTGTGGACCAAGAGACCCAGTACTTC. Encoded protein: CASSIGQGSFVDQETQYF.

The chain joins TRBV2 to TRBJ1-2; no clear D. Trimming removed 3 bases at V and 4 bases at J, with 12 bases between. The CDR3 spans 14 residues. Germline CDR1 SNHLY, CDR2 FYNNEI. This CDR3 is CASSDRQEIYGYTF. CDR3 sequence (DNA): TGTGCCAGCAGTGATAGGCAGGAGATCTATGGCTACACCTTC.

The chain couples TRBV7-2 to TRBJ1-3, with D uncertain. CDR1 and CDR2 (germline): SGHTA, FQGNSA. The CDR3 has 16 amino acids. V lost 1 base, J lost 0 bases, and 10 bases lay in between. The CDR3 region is CASSLVGLSSGNTIYF. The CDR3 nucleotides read TGTGCCAGCAGCTTAGTTGGCTTGAGCTCTGGAAACACCATATATTTT.

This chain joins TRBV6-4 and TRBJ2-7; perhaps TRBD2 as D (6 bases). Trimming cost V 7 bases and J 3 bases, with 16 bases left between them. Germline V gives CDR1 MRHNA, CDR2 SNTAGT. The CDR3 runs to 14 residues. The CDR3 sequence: CASNDKGGGYEQYF. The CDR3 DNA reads TGTGCCAGCAACGACAAGGGAGGTGGCTACGAGCAGTACTTC.

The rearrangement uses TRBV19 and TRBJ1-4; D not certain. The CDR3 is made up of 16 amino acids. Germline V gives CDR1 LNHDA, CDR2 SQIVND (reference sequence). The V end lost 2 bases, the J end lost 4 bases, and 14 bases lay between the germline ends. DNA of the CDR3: TGTGCCAGTAGTATAAACAACCGGGGTTATAATGAAAAACTGTTTTTT. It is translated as CASSINNRGYNEKLFF.